This is a list of T cell receptor beta chains from one sample in a study of radiotherapy plus CTLA-4 blockade in lung cancer. Assay: immunoSEQ multiplex PCR; the TCRdb copy retains only in-frame clones and omits some. The repertoire includes 48,000 or so clones, 70% to 90% of them detected once, and around 4.8% sits in the top ten. The sequenced sample was peripheral blood, obtained from a patient treated with radiotherapy plus ipilimumab. The receptor set was obtained from a human donor with non-small cell lung cancer whose response to radiotherapy plus ipilimumab could not be evaluated. CDR3s include the opening cysteine and the closing phenylalanine or tryptophan. Fields, in order: D gene, clone size, CDR3 length, J gene, V gene, CDR3 protein, CDR3 DNA. D genes are given only for firm matches. Only some rows state a clone size, as once, few, many or a class for expanded clones.

>TRBD1|NA|14|TRBJ1-5|TRBV5-1
CASSVTGQNQPQHF
TGCGCCAGCAGCGTGACAGGGCAAAATCAGCCCCAGCATTTT
>NA|NA|12|TRBJ1-2|TRBV28
CASGQVLNGYTF
TGTGCCAGCGGCCAGGTCCTGAATGGCTACACCTTC
>NA|NA|15|TRBJ1-2|TRBV19
CASREAGTKDYGYTF
TGTGCCAGTAGAGAAGCAGGTACGAAGGACTATGGCTACACCTTC
>TRBD2|NA|17|TRBJ2-3|TRBV9
CASSGLGYSGRTDTQYF
TGTGCCAGCAGCGGACTTGGTTATAGCGGGAGAACAGATACGCAGTATTTT
>TRBD1|NA|16|TRBJ1-2|TRBV7-2
CASSLAAGGGRSGYTF
TGTGCCAGCAGCTTAGCGGCAGGGGGAGGTAGAAGTGGCTACACCTTC
>NA|NA|13|TRBJ2-1|TRBV6-6
CASVIWQNNEQFF
TGTGCCAGCGTGATTTGGCAAAACAATGAGCAGTTCTTC
>TRBD1|NA|14|TRBJ1-1|TRBV4-3
CASSPGQGDTEAFF
TGCGCCAGCAGCCCCGGACAGGGTGACACTGAAGCTTTCTTT
>NA|NA|14|TRBJ2-2|TRBV28
CASRWRQETGELFF
TGTGCCAGCAGGTGGAGACAGGAGACCGGGGAGCTGTTTTTT
>NA|NA|15|TRBJ1-1|TRBV6-5
CASSYSSPPNTEAFF
TGTGCCAGCAGTTACTCGAGCCCGCCGAACACTGAAGCTTTCTTT
>NA|NA|13|TRBJ1-2|TRBV28
CASSLEGGYGYTF
TGTGCCAGCAGTTTGGAGGGTGGCTATGGCTACACCTTC
>NA|NA|14|TRBJ1-4|TRBV2
CASSRWTTQEKLFF
TGTGCCAGCTCTCGGTGGACAACTCAGGAAAAACTGTTTTTT
>TRBD2|NA|19|TRBJ2-1|TRBV4-2
CASSQGTLAGGPTQNEQFF
TGTGCCAGCAGCCAAGGGACACTAGCGGGAGGTCCTACACAAAATGAGCAGTTCTTC
>TRBD1|NA|15|TRBJ1-6|TRBV19
CASSPTGTGRSPLHF
TGTGCCAGTAGTCCTACCGGGACAGGGCGTTCACCCCTCCACTTT
>TRBD1|NA|15|TRBJ1-6|TRBV28
CASLNRGLGNSPLHF
TGTGCCAGCCTAAACAGGGGGCTCGGCAATTCACCCCTCCACTTT
>NA|NA|16|TRBJ2-1|TRBV4-3
CASSYAGTGSYNEQFF
TGCGCCAGCAGCTATGCGGGAACGGGCTCCTACAATGAGCAGTTCTTC
>NA|few|17|TRBJ2-3|TRBV4-2
CASSQDPPNSRTDTQYF
TGTGCCAGCAGCCAAGACCCCCCCAACTCGCGCACAGATACGCAGTATTTT
>TRBD1|NA|15|TRBJ1-2|TRBV28
CASSPTGGVGYGYTF
TGTGCCAGCAGTCCTACAGGGGGAGTAGGGTATGGCTACACCTTC
>NA|NA|16|TRBJ2-7|TRBV19
CASSAHTSTVTYEQYF
TGTGCCAGTAGTGCACACACCTCGACAGTTACCTACGAGCAGTACTTC
>TRBD1|NA|13|TRBJ2-7|TRBV6-6
CASQGQDVYEQYF
TGTGCCAGCCAAGGACAGGACGTCTACGAGCAGTACTTC
>TRBD1|NA|14|TRBJ1-1|TRBV7-9
CASSTGTASTEAFF
TGTGCCAGCAGTACCGGGACAGCAAGCACTGAAGCTTTCTTT
>TRBD2|NA|16|TRBJ2-5|TRBV4-3
CASSRSLAGLQETQYF
TGCGCCAGCAGCCGATCACTAGCGGGCCTCCAAGAGACCCAGTACTTC
>TRBD2|NA|14|TRBJ2-7|TRBV4-2
CASSQPGTRLEQYF
TGTGCCAGCAGCCAACCCGGGACTAGGCTCGAGCAGTACTTC
>TRBD2|NA|15|TRBJ2-7|TRBV7-9
CASSDAGTSVYEQYF
TGTGCCAGCAGCGATGCCGGGACTAGCGTATACGAGCAGTACTTC
>TRBD1|NA|17|TRBJ1-2|TRBV4-3
CASSQDRQTGGADGYTF
TGCGCCAGCAGCCAAGATCGCCAAACAGGGGGCGCGGATGGCTACACCTTC
>TRBD2|NA|16|TRBJ2-1|TRBV5-1
CASSPRTSGKYNEQFF
TGCGCCAGCAGCCCCCGGACTAGCGGTAAATACAATGAGCAGTTCTTC
>NA|once|15|TRBJ1-1|TRBV6-5
CASSMSGARGTEAFF
TGTGCCAGCAGCATGTCAGGGGCTAGGGGCACTGAAGCTTTCTTT
>NA|NA|13|TRBJ1-1|TRBV5-1
CASSATPNTEAFF
TGCGCCAGCAGCGCCACACCGAACACTGAAGCTTTCTTT
>NA|NA|15|TRBJ2-4|TRBV28
CASSLGRLAKNIQYF
TGTGCCAGCAGTTTGGGGCGGCTAGCCAAAAACATTCAGTACTTC
>NA|NA|13|TRBJ1-1|TRBV7-3
CASSFIRATEAFF
TGTGCCAGCAGCTTCATCAGGGCCACTGAAGCTTTCTTT
>NA|NA|11|TRBJ1-2|TRBV29-1
CSVEGSYGYTF
TGCAGCGTTGAAGGGAGCTATGGCTACACCTTC
>TRBD2|NA|15|TRBJ2-1|TRBV9
CASSAGTSGTDEQFF
TGTGCCAGCAGCGCCGGGACTAGCGGGACTGATGAGCAGTTCTTC
>NA|NA|16|TRBJ1-2|TRBV6-5
CASSYNPRDTNYGYTF
TGTGCCAGCAGTTACAACCCCCGGGACACCAACTATGGCTACACCTTC
>TRBD1|NA|14|TRBJ2-4|TRBV2
CASSPNRGLDIQYF
TGTGCCAGCAGTCCCAACAGGGGGCTTGACATTCAGTACTTC
>NA|NA|16|TRBJ1-1|TRBV30
CAWRPGHLHQGTEAFF
TGTGCCTGGAGGCCAGGACACCTCCACCAGGGGACTGAAGCTTTCTTT
>TRBD1|once|19|TRBJ2-2|TRBV28
CASRLVTGTGVSDTGELFF
TGTGCCAGCAGACTGGTAACCGGGACAGGGGTATCGGACACCGGGGAGCTGTTTTTT
>NA|NA|16|TRBJ2-2|TRBV5-1
CASSLRVSVNTGELFF
TGCGCCAGCAGCTTGAGGGTTAGCGTGAACACCGGGGAGCTGTTTTTT
>NA|medium-sized|12|TRBJ2-1|TRBV5-4
CASSLGRGEQFF
TGTGCCAGCAGCTTGGGAAGGGGTGAGCAGTTCTTC